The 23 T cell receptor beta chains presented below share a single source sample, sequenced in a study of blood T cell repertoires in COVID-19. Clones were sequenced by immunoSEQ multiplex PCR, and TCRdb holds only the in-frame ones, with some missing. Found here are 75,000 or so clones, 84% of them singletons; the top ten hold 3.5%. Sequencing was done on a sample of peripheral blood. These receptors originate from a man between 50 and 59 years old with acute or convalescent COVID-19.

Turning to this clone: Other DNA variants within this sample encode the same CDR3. In DNA form, the CDR3 reads TGTGCCAGTAGTATTGGGGGGGACACTGAAGCTTTCTTT. It translates to CASSIGGDTEAFF. This chain uses TRBV19 with TRBJ1-1; D is perhaps TRBD1 (5 bases). Germline CDR1 reads LNHDA; CDR2 reads SQIVND (reference sequence). The CDR3 is 13 residues long. Deletions cut 3 bases from V and 3 bases from J, with 8 bases between.

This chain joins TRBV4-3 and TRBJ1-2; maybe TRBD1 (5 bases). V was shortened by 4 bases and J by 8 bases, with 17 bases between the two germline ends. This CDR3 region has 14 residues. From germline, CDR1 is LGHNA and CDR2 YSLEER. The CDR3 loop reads CASSPTAGISGYTF. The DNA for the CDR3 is TGCGCCAGCAGCCCCACAGCAGGGATATCAGGCTACACCTTC.

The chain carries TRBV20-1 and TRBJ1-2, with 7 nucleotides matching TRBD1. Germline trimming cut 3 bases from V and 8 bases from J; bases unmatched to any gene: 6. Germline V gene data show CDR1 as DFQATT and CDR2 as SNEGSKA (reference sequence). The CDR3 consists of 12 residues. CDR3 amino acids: CSASRRGQGYTF. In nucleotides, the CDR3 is TGCAGTGCTAGTCGTAGGGGGCAAGGCTACACCTTC.

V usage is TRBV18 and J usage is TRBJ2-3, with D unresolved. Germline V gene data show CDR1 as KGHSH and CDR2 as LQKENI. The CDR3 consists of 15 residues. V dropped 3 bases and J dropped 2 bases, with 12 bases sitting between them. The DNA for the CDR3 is TGTGCCAGCTCACCGCCAAACAGCCTCACAGATACGCAGTATTTT. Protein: CASSPPNSLTDTQYF.

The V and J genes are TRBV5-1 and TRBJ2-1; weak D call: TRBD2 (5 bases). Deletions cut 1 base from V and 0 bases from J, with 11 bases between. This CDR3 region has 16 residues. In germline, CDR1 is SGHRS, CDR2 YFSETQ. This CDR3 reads CASSLTGDSSYNEQFF. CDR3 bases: TGCGCCAGCAGCTTGACCGGGGATAGCTCCTACAATGAGCAGTTCTTC.

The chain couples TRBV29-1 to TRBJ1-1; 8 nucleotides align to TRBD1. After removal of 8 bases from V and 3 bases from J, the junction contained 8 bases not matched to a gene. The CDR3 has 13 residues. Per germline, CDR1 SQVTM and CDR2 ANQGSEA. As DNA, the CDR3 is TGCAGCATCGGACAGGGTGGGGACACTGAAGCTTTCTTT. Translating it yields CSIGQGGDTEAFF. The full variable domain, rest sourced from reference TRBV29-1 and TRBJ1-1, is SAVISQKPSRDICQRGTSLTIQCQVDSQVTMMFWYRQQPGQSLTLIATANQGSEATYESGFVIDKFPISRPNLTFSTLTVSNMSPEDSSIYLCSIGQGGDTEAFFGQGTRLTVV.

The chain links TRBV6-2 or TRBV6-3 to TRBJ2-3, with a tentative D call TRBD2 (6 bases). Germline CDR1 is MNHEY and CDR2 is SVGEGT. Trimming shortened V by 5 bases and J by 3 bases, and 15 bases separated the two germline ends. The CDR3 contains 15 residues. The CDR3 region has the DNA TGTGCCAGCAGTCCGACTAGTAGGTCGACAGATACGCAGTATTTT. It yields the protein CASSPTSRSTDTQYF.

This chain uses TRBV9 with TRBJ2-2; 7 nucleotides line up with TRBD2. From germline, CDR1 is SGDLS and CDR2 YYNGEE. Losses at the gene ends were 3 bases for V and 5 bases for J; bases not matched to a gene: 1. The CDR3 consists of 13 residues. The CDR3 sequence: CASSAGLTGELFF. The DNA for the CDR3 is TGTGCCAGCAGCGCGGGACTAACCGGGGAGCTGTTTTTT.

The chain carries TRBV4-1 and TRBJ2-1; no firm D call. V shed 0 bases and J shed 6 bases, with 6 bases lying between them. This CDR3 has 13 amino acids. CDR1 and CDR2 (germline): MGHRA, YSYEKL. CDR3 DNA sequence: TGCGCCAGCAGCCAAGATTCGTTCAATGAGCAGTTCTTC. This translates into CASSQDSFNEQFF.

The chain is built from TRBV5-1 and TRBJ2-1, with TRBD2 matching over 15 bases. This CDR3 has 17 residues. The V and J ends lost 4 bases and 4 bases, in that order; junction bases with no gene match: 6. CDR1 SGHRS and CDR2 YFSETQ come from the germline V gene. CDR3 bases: TGCGCCAGCAGCCCGGGACTAGCGGGGGGACCTTACAATGAGCAGTTCTTC. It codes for CASSPGLAGGPYNEQFF. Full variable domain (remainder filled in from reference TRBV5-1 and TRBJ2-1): KAGVTQTPRYLIKTRGQQVTLSCSPISGHRSVSWYQQTPGQGLQFLFEYFSETQRNKGNFPGRFSGRQFSNSRSEMNVSTLELGDSALYLCASSPGLAGGPYNEQFFGPGTRLTVL.

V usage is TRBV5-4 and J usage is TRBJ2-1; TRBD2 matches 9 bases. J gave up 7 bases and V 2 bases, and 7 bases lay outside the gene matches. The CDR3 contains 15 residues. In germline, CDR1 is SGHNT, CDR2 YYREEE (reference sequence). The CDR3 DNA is TGTGCCAGCAGCTTAGCGGGAGGCTTGGGAAATGAGCAGTTCTTC. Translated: CASSLAGGLGNEQFF. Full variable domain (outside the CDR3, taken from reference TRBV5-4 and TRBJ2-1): ETGVTQSPTHLIKTRGQQVTLRCSSQSGHNTVSWYQQALGQGPQFIFQYYREEENGRGNFPPRFSGLQFPNYSSELNVNALELDDSALYLCASSLAGGLGNEQFFGPGTRLTVL.

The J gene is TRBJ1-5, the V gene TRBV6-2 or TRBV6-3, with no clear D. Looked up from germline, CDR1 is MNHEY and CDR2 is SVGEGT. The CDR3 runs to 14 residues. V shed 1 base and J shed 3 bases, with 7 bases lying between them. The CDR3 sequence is CASSYYSVNQPQHF. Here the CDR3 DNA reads TGTGCCAGCAGTTACTATAGTGTCAATCAGCCCCAGCATTTT.

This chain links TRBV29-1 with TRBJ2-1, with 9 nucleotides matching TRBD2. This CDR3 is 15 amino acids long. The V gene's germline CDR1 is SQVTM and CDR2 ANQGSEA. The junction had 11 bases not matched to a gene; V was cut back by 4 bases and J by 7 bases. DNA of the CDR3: TGCAGCGTTGCTATGTTTAGCGGGAGTCTGAATGAGCAGTTCTTC. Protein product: CSVAMFSGSLNEQFF.

CDR3 residues: CASSTQGFEAFF. CDR3 sequence (DNA): TGTGCCAGCAGCACTCAGGGGTTTGAAGCTTTCTTT. The chain combines TRBV6-2 or TRBV6-3 with TRBJ1-1; D might be TRBD1 (6 bases). The length of the CDR3 is 12 residues. Germline lookup yields CDR1 MNHEY and CDR2 SVGEGT. With 6 bases removed from V and 7 bases from J, the gap between germline ends came to 12 bases.

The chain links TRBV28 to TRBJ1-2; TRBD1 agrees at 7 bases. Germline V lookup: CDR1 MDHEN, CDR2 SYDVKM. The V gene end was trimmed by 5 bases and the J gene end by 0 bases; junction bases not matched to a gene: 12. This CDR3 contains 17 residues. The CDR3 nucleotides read TGTGCCAGCAGTCACGACAGGGAGTTTTCTACTAACTATGGCTACACCTTC. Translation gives CASSHDREFSTNYGYTF.

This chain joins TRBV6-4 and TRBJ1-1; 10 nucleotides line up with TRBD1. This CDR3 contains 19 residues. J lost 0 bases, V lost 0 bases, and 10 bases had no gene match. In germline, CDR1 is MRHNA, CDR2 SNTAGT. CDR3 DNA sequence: TGTGCCAGCAGTGACTCGAAAGTCAGAGACAGGGGGCTGAACACTGAAGCTTTCTTT. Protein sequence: CASSDSKVRDRGLNTEAFF.

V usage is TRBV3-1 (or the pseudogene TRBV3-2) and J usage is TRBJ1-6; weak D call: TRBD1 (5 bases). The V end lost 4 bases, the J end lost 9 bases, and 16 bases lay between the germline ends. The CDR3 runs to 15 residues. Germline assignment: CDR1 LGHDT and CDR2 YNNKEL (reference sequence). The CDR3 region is CASSLGQGKTSPLHF. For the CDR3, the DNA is TGTGCCAGCAGCCTAGGGCAGGGAAAAACTTCACCCCTCCACTTT.

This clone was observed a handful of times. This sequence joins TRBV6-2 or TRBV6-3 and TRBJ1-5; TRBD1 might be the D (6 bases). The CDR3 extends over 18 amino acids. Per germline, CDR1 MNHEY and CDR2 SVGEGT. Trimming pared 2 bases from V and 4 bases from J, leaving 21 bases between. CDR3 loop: CASSYLETGVSFNQPQHF. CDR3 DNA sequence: TGTGCCAGCAGTTACCTCGAGACAGGCGTCTCTTTTAATCAGCCCCAGCATTTT.

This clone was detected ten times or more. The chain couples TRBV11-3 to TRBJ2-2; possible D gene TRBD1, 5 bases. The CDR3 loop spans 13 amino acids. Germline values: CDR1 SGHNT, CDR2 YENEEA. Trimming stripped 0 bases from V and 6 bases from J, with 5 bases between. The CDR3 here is CASSLEGAGELFF. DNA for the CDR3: TGTGCCAGCAGCTTAGAAGGGGCCGGGGAGCTGTTTTTT.

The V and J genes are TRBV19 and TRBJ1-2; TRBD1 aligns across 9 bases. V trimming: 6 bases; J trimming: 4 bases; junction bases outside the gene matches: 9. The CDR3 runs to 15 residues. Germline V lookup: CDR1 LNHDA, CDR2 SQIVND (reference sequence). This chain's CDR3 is CASRFGTGSAYGYTF. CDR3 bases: TGTGCCAGTAGATTTGGGACAGGGTCGGCCTATGGCTACACCTTC.

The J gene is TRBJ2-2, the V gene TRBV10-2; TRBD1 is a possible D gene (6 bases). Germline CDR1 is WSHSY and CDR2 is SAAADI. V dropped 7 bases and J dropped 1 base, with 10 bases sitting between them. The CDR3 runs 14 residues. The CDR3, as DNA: TGCGCCAGCAAAAAGGGACAGAACACCGGGGAGCTGTTTTTT. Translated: CASKKGQNTGELFF.

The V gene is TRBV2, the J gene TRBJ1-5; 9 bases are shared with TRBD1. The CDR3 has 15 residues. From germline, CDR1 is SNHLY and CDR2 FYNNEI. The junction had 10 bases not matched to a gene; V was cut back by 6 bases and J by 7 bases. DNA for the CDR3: TGTGCCAGCAGCCCCTTGGGGACAGGGCGACAGCCCCAGCATTTT. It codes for CASSPLGTGRQPQHF. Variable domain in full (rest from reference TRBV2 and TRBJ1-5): EPEVTQTPSHQVTQMGQEVILRCVPISNHLYFYWYRQILGQKVEFLVSFYNNEISEKSEIFDDQFSVERPDGSNFTLKIRSTKLEDSAMYFCASSPLGTGRQPQHFGDGTRLSIL.

The CDR3 coding sequence is TGCGCCAGCAGCCAACGGGGACTAGCGGGAGGGGAGACCCAGTACTTC. Its translation is CASSQRGLAGGETQYF. This chain uses TRBV4-3 with TRBJ2-5; 16 nucleotides match TRBD2. Germline assignment: CDR1 LGHNA and CDR2 YSLEER. This CDR3 spans 16 amino acids. Trimming cost V 2 bases and J 5 bases; bases outside gene matches: 2.